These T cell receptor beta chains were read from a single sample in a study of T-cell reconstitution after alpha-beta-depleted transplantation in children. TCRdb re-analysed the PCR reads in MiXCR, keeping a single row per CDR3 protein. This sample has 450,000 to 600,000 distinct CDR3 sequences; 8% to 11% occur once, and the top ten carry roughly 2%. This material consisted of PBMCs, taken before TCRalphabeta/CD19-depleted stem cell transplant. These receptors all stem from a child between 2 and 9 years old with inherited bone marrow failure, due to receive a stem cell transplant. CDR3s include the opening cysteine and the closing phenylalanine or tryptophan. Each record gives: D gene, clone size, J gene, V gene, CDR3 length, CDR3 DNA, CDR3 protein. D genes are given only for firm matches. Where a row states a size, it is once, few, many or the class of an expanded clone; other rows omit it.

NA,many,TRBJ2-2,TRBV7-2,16,TGTGCCAGCAGCACAGGTCGGGGAGGGAACACCGGGGAGCTGTTTTTT,CASSTGRGGNTGELFF
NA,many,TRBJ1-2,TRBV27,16,TGTGCCAGCAGGACCCTTGGGACTTCAGCTAACTATGGCTACACCTTC,CASRTLGTSANYGYTF
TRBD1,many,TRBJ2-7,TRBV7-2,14,TGTGCCAGCAGCTTTTCGTCAGGGGGCTACGAGCAGTACTTC,CASSFSSGGYEQYF
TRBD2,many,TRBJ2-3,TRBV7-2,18,TGTGCCAGCAGCTTAGCGCTTGTACTAGCGGGTTCTACAGATACGCAGTATTTT,CASSLALVLAGSTDTQYF
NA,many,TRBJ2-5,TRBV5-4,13,TGTGCCAGCAGCTTACGGGGGTCAGAGACCCAGTACTTC,CASSLRGSETQYF
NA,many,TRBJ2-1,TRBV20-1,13,TGCAGTGTTATTCCCTGGGGGGTCGATGAGCAGTTCTTC,CSVIPWGVDEQFF
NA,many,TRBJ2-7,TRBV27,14,TGTGCCAGCAGTTTATACCCAGGGGACAACGAGCAGTACTTC,CASSLYPGDNEQYF
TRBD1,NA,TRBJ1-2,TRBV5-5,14,TGTGCCAGCAGCCGGACAGGGTCTAACTATGGCTACACCTTC,CASSRTGSNYGYTF
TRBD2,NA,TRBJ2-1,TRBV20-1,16,TGCAGTGCTAGAGGCCCTGGGACTAGCGGAAACAATGAGCAGTTCTTC,CSARGPGTSGNNEQFF
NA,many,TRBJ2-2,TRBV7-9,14,TGTGCCAGCACCACGACAGAGTTCACCGGGGAGCTGTTTTTT,CASTTTEFTGELFF
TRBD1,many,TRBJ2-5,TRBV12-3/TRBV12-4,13,TGTGCCAGCAGTACCTGGGACAGGGAAGGCCAGTACTTC,CASSTWDREGQYF
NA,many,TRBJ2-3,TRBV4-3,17,TGCGCCAGCAGCCACGTCAGACTGAACCCTAGCACAGATACGCAGTATTTT,CASSHVRLNPSTDTQYF
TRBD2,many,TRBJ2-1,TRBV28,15,TGTGCCAGCAGTTCTCCGGGGGGGTCCTACAATGAGCAGTTCTTC,CASSSPGGSYNEQFF